This is a list of T cell receptor beta chains from one sample in a study of PD-L1 blockade in urothelial cancer. Clones were read by immunoSEQ multiplex PCR, and TCRdb kept only the in-frame ones, dropping some. The repertoire holds roughly 42,000 clones, with roughly nine tenths as singletons. Sample: PBMCs, taken around atezolizumab (anti-PD-L1) treatment. These receptors all come from a man in his 70s with urothelial cancer. The CDR3 runs from the conserved cysteine through the conserved F or W. D genes are given only for firm matches. Clone sizes are given selectively: once, few, many, or a class where the clone is expanded.

>TRBJ2-7|TRBV11-2|TRBD1|-
TGTGCCAGCAGCTTAAGAAACAGGGGGAGATCCTACGAGCAGTACTTC
CASSLRNRGRSYEQYF
>TRBJ2-5|TRBV5-1|TRBD1|-
TGCGCCAGCAGCAAAGGACAGGGGGAGTGGGAGACCCAGTACTTC
CASSKGQGEWETQYF
>TRBJ2-7|TRBV10-3|TRBD2|-
TGTGCCACCTTACTAGCTGCGGGGGGTTACGAGCAGTACTTC
CATLLAAGGYEQYF
>TRBJ2-7|TRBV28|TRBD2|-
TGTGCCAGCAGGGACGGGACTAGCGGTACCTACGAGCAGTACTTC
CASRDGTSGTYEQYF
>TRBJ1-1|TRBV5-1|-|few
TGCGCCAGCAGCTTGGACGGAACGGAGAGGGAAGCTTTCTTT
CASSLDGTEREAFF
>TRBJ2-1|TRBV30|TRBD2|-
TGTGCCTGGAGTGGGGGACTAGACCCCTACAATGAGCAGTTCTTC
CAWSGGLDPYNEQFF
>TRBJ2-5|TRBV28|-|-
TGTGCCAGCAGCCGCACGGGGACCCAGTACTTC
CASSRTGTQYF
>TRBJ1-5|TRBV5-6|TRBD1|-
TGTGCCAGCAGCTCCGACAGGGGAGATCAGCCCCAGCATTTT
CASSSDRGDQPQHF
>TRBJ2-2|TRBV23-1|TRBD1|-
TGCGCCAGCAGTCAACCGGGACAGAAGGTCACCGGGGAGCTGTTTTTT
CASSQPGQKVTGELFF
>TRBJ2-7|TRBV5-6|TRBD1|-
TGTGCCAGCAGCTTGGCGGGGACAGGGCTATCGCGGGAGCAGTACTTC
CASSLAGTGLSREQYF
>TRBJ1-5|TRBV28|-|-
TGTGCCAGCCGCATCTTGCGGGGGATGGGGCCCCAGCATTTT
CASRILRGMGPQHF
>TRBJ1-2|TRBV6-1|-|-
TGTGCCAGCAGTGAAGCTTATGACGGAGCGAAAGACTTC
CASSEAYDGAKDF
>TRBJ2-5|TRBV15|-|-
TGTGCCACCAGCAGCCTCGGCGTGCCAGGGGGGCGGGAGACCCAGTACTTC
CATSSLGVPGGRETQYF
>TRBJ2-1|TRBV23-1|TRBD1|-
TGCGCCAGCAGTCAAGTCCTGCGGACAGGGGGCCATTTCGGGTCCTACAATGAGCAGTTCTTC
CASSQVLRTGGHFGSYNEQFF
>TRBJ2-3|TRBV9|TRBD1|-
TGTGCCAGCAGCGTAGGACCCCAACAGGGGGCAGATACGCAGTATTTT
CASSVGPQQGADTQYF
>TRBJ2-7|TRBV6-5|-|-
TGTGCCAGCAGTTATTCCCAAACGGGGTCCTACGAGCAGTACTTC
CASSYSQTGSYEQYF
>TRBJ2-1|TRBV18|TRBD2|-
TGTGCCAGCTCACCAGGTACTAGCGGGAGCTCGAGGGAGCAGTTCTTC
CASSPGTSGSSREQFF
>TRBJ1-1|TRBV7-7|TRBD1|-
TGTGCCAGCAGCTTACAGGGGGCCACTGAAGCTTTCTTT
CASSLQGATEAFF
>TRBJ2-7|TRBV28|TRBD2|-
TGTGCCAGCAGTTTCCCTAGCGGGAGAAACAATTACGAGCAGTACTTC
CASSFPSGRNNYEQYF
>TRBJ2-3|TRBV5-4|TRBD2|-
TGTGCCAGCAGCTTAGGACTAGCCTCGGATGGGACGGATACGCAGTATTTT
CASSLGLASDGTDTQYF
>TRBJ2-7|TRBV9|-|once
TGTGCCAGCAGCCCAAAGTCGGGGGAGAGGTACGAGCAGTACTTC
CASSPKSGERYEQYF
>TRBJ2-2|TRBV7-6|TRBD1|-
TGTGCCAGCAGCCCACTGACAGGGAAGACCGGGGAGCTGTTTTTT
CASSPLTGKTGELFF
>TRBJ1-1|TRBV5-1|-|-
TGCGCCAGCAGCTTGGGACCCGACAAAAACACTGAAGCTTTCTTT
CASSLGPDKNTEAFF
>TRBJ2-2|TRBV28|TRBD1|-
TGTGCCAGCAGTTTAGGTGGGACAGGGGTTACCGGGGAGCTGTTTTTT
CASSLGGTGVTGELFF
>TRBJ2-7|TRBV11-2|TRBD1|-
TGTGCCAGCAGCTTAGGGTCAGGGGGTCTCGAGCAGTACTTC
CASSLGSGGLEQYF
>TRBJ2-3|TRBV9|-|-
TGTGCCAGCAGCGTAGAACCAGGGCGCACAGATACGCAGTATTTT
CASSVEPGRTDTQYF
>TRBJ2-1|TRBV27|-|-
TGTGCCAGCACCTCGTGGGAGAATGAGCAGTTCTTC
CASTSWENEQFF
>TRBJ2-4|TRBV2|TRBD2|-
TGTGCCAGCAGTGAAGCGCGGGCGGGAGGGGTTCAGTACTTC
CASSEARAGGVQYF
>TRBJ2-5|TRBV6-6|-|-
TGTGCCAGCACCACGACTGAGTACCAAGAGACCCAGTACTTC
CASTTTEYQETQYF
>TRBJ2-1|TRBV20-1|-|-
TGCAGTGTAGGAGATGGCAATGAGCAGTTCTTC
CSVGDGNEQFF
>TRBJ2-1|TRBV21-1|-|once
TGTGCCAGCAGCAAAGCGGGGGAGGCGGGGGCATCCTACAATGAGCAGTTCTTC
CASSKAGEAGASYNEQFF
>TRBJ2-7|TRBV9|-|-
TGTGCCAGCAGCGTAGGCGGGGTACCTAACTACGAGCAGTACTTC
CASSVGGVPNYEQYF
>TRBJ2-5|TRBV6-5|-|-
TGTGCCAGCAGTTACACCGGACAGTTCTACCAAGAGACCCAGTACTTC
CASSYTGQFYQETQYF
>TRBJ2-3|TRBV6-5|-|-
TGTGCCAGCAGTTACTCGGGCCCCCTAGCGTCAGATACGCAGTATTTT
CASSYSGPLASDTQYF
>TRBJ2-2|TRBV5-1|TRBD2|-
TGCGCCAGCAGGATAGCGGGAGCCAGCACCGGGGAGCTGTTTTTT
CASRIAGASTGELFF
>TRBJ2-1|TRBV28|-|-
TGTGCCAGCAGTTTAACTCGTGGGCAGTTCTTC
CASSLTRGQFF
>TRBJ1-3|TRBV28|TRBD1|-
TGTGCCAGCAGTTTATTAGCGGGACAGGGGGCAAACACCATATATTTT
CASSLLAGQGANTIYF
>TRBJ1-2|TRBV7-8|-|few
TGTGCCAGCAGCTTAGGGAGCGGTAGGAACTATGGCTACACCTTC
CASSLGSGRNYGYTF
>TRBJ1-5|TRBV29-1|TRBD1|-
TGCAGCGTTGCATTGGGTGGCGGGACAGGCCTTCGCAATCAGCCCCAGCATTTT
CSVALGGGTGLRNQPQHF
>TRBJ2-7|TRBV30|TRBD1|-
TGTGCCTGGGATTACCCCCGGGACAGGGGCTACGAGCAGTACTTC
CAWDYPRDRGYEQYF
>TRBJ1-2|TRBV27|-|-
TGTGCCAGCAGTTTGATCCCGGGATCTAACTATGGCTACACCTTC
CASSLIPGSNYGYTF
>TRBJ2-7|TRBV6-6|-|-
TGTGCCAGCAGGGAGGACAGAGCCTACGAGCAGTACTTC
CASREDRAYEQYF
>TRBJ2-5|TRBV15|TRBD2|-
TGTGCCACCAGCAGTGGACTAGCGGGAGAGACCCAGTACTTC
CATSSGLAGETQYF
>TRBJ2-7|TRBV27|TRBD2|-
TGTGCCAGCAGTGGACTAGCGGGAGTTGGGCAGTACTTC
CASSGLAGVGQYF
>TRBJ2-1|TRBV6-5|-|once
TGTGCCAGCAGTTCCGACAGTAGCTCCTACAATGAGCAGTTCTTC
CASSSDSSSYNEQFF
>TRBJ2-3|TRBV2|TRBD2|once
TGTGCCAGCAGGAGACTAGCGGGAGGGCAGGGAGATACGCAGTATTTT
CASRRLAGGQGDTQYF
>TRBJ1-2|TRBV7-2|-|-
TGTGCCAGCAGCTTCCTCTACGACCTACAGGGAGCTAACTATGGCTACACCTTC
CASSFLYDLQGANYGYTF
>TRBJ1-3|TRBV30|-|-
TGTGCCTGGAGTGAAGGGAGGAACACCATATATTTT
CAWSEGRNTIYF
>TRBJ2-7|TRBV6-5|TRBD1|-
TGTGCCAGCAGTTCTCCGAAGACAGGGGCCTACGAGCAGTACTTC
CASSSPKTGAYEQYF